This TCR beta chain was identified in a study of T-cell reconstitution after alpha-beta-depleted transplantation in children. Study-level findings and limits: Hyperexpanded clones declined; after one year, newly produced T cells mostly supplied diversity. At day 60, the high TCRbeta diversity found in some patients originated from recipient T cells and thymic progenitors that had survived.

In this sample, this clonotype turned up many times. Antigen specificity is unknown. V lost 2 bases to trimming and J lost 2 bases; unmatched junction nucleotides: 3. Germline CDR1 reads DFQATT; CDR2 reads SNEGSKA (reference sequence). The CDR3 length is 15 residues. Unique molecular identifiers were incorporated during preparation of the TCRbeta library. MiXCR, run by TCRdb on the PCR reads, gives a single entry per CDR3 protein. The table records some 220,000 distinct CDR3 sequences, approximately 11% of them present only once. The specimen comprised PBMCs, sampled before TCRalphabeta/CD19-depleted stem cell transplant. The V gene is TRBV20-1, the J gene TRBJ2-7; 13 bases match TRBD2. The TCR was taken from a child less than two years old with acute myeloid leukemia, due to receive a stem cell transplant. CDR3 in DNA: TGCAGTGCTAGAATGGGACTAGCGGGGACCTACGAGCAGTACTTC. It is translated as CSARMGLAGTYEQYF.